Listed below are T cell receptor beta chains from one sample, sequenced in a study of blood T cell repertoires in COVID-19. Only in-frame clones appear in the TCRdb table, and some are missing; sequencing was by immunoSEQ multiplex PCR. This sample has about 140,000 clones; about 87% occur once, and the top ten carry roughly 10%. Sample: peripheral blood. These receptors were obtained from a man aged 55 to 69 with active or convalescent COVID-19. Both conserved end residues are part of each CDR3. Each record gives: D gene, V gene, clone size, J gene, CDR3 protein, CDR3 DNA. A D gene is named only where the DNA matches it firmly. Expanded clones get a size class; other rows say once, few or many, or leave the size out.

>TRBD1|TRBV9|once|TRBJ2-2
CASSRDRGYTGELFF
TGTGCCAGCAGCAGGGACAGGGGCTACACCGGGGAGCTGTTTTTT
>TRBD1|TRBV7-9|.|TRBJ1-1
CASSRDRVNTEAFF
TGTGCCAGCAGCCGGGACAGGGTGAACACTGAAGCTTTCTTT
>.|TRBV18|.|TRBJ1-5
CASSPQGVGYSNQPQHF
TGTGCCAGCTCACCCCAAGGGGTCGGGTATAGCAATCAGCCCCAGCATTTT
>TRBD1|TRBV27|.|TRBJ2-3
CASSSLQGTHTDTQYF
TGTGCCAGCAGTTCCCTACAGGGGACCCACACAGATACGCAGTATTTT
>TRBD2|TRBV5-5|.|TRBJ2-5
CASSLELAGMGQETQYF
TGTGCCAGCAGCTTAGAACTAGCGGGGATGGGCCAAGAGACCCAGTACTTC
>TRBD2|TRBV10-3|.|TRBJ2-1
CAISESTGTSGYNEQFF
TGTGCCATCAGTGAGTCCACCGGGACTAGCGGGTACAATGAGCAGTTCTTC
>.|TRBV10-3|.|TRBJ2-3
CAISEAKLDTQYF
TGTGCCATCAGTGAGGCTAAATTAGATACGCAGTATTTT
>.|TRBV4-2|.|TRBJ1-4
CASSQPQGRNEKLFF
TGTGCCAGCAGCCAACCACAGGGTAGGAATGAAAAACTGTTTTTT
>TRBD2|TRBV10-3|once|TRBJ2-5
CAISGTSGTETQYF
TGTGCCATCAGCGGGACTAGCGGGACCGAGACCCAGTACTTC
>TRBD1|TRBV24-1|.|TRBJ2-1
CATSDLQGVGGNEQFF
TGTGCCACCAGTGATTTGCAGGGGGTGGGCGGCAATGAGCAGTTCTTC
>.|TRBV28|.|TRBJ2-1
CASRRWKAGNEQFF
TGTGCCAGCAGGCGGTGGAAAGCGGGCAATGAGCAGTTCTTC
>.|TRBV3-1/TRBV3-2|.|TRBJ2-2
CASSQVSGRGDTGELFF
TGTGCCAGCAGCCAAGTATCGGGCAGGGGGGACACCGGGGAGCTGTTTTTT
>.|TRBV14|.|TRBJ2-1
CASSQDRLDGLRSYNEQFF
TGTGCCAGCAGCCAAGATCGACTAGACGGCCTGCGCTCCTACAATGAGCAGTTCTTC
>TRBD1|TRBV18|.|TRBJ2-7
CASSPPGQPYEQYF
TGTGCCAGCTCACCGCCGGGACAGCCCTACGAGCAGTACTTC
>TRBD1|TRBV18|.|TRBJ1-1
CASSPQGQGVIEAFF
TGTGCCAGCTCACCACAAGGACAGGGTGTAATTGAAGCTTTCTTT
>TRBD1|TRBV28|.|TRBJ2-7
CGTGSTYEQYF
TGTGGGACAGGGTCCACCTACGAGCAGTACTTC
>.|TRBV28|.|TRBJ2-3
CASSPSFAVAVTDTQYF
TGTGCCAGCAGTCCTTCCTTCGCGGTAGCTGTCACAGATACGCAGTATTTT
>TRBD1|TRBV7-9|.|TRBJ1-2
CASSDDRTGTNYGYTF
TGTGCCAGCAGCGATGACCGGACAGGAACTAACTATGGCTACACCTTC
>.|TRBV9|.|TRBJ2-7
CASSSNVGRVEQYF
TGTGCCAGCAGCTCGAATGTTGGCCGGGTGGAGCAGTACTTC
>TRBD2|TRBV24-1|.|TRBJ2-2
CATSDPRLAGTGELFF
TGTGCCACCAGTGATCCGAGACTAGCGGGCACCGGGGAGCTGTTTTTT
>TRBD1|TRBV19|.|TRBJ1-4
CASSIRTGREKLFF
TGTGCCAGTAGTATCCGGACAGGGCGCGAAAAACTGTTTTTT
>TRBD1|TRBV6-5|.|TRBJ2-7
CATSSDRTYEQYF
TGTGCCACCTCCTCGGACAGGACCTACGAGCAGTACTTC
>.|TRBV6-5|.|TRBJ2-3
CASSYYAGTDTQYF
TGTGCCAGCAGTTATTACGCCGGGACAGATACGCAGTATTTT
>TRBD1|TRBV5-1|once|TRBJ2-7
CASSLGDRGEQYF
TGCGCCAGCAGCTTGGGGGACAGGGGAGAGCAGTACTTC